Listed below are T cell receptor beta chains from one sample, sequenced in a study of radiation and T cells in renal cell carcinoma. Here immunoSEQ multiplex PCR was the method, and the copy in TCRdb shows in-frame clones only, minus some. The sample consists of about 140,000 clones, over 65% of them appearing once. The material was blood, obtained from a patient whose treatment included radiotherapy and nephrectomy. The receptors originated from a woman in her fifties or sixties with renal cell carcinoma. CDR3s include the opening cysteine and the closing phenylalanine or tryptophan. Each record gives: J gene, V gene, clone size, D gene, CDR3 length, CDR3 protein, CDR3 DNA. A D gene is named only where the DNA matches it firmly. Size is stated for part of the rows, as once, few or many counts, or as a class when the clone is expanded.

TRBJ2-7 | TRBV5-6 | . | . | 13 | CASSSTVPLEQYF | TGTGCCAGCAGCTCGACAGTCCCCCTGGAGCAGTACTTC
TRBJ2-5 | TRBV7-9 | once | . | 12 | CASSLGGSTQYF | TGTGCCAGCAGCTTAGGGGGTTCGACCCAGTACTTC
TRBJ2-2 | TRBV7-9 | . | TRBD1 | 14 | CASRITGDVGELFF | TGTGCCAGCAGAATCACAGGGGACGTCGGGGAGCTGTTTTTT
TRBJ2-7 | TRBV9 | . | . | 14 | CASSVGGTLYEQYF | TGTGCCAGCAGCGTAGGCGGGACGTTATACGAGCAGTACTTC
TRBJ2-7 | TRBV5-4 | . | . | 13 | CASSLTGSYEQYF | TGTGCCAGCAGCTTGACGGGGAGCTACGAGCAGTACTTC
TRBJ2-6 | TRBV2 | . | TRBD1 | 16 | CASSEDRGSGANVLTF | TGTGCCAGCAGTGAGGACAGGGGGTCTGGGGCCAACGTCCTGACTTTC
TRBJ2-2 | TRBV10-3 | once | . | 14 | CAISVRENTGELFF | TGTGCCATCAGTGTCAGGGAAAACACCGGGGAGCTGTTTTTT
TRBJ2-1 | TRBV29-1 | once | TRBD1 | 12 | CSVGQGGDEQFF | TGCAGCGTCGGACAGGGGGGCGATGAGCAGTTCTTC
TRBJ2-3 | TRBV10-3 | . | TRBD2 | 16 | CAISESSGGRTDTQYF | TGTGCCATCAGTGAGTCAAGCGGGGGGAGGACAGATACGCAGTATTTT
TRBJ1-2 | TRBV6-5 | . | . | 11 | CASSPLDGYTF | TGTGCCAGCAGTCCGCTTGATGGCTACACCTTC
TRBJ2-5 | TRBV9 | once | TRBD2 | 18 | CASSALAGGPGRQETQYF | TGTGCCAGCAGCGCGCTAGCGGGAGGGCCGGGTAGGCAAGAGACCCAGTACTTC
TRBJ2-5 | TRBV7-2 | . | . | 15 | CASSPPGPGGETQYF | TGTGCCAGCAGCCCCCCCGGGCCCGGTGGGGAGACCCAGTACTTC
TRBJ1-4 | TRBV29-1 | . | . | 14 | CSALDRTTNEKLFF | TGCAGCGCTCTGGACCGAACAACTAATGAAAAACTGTTTTTT
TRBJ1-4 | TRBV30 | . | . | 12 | CAWCILGEKLFF | TGTGCCTGGTGTATATTGGGTGAAAAACTGTTTTTT
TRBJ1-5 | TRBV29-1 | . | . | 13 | CSVSIGVGQPQHF | TGCAGCGTTTCGATCGGGGTAGGCCAGCCCCAGCATTTT
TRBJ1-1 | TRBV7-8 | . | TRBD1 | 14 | CASSRTGTNTEAFF | TGTGCCAGCAGTCGGACAGGGACGAACACTGAAGCTTTCTTT
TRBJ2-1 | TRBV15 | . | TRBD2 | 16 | CATSRVFGGGANEQFF | TGTGCCACCAGCAGAGTTTTTGGGGGAGGGGCCAATGAGCAGTTCTTC
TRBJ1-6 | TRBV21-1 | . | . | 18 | CASSKAEGRSSYNSPLHF | TGTGCCAGCAGCAAAGCGGAGGGGCGGAGCTCCTATAATTCACCCCTCCACTTT
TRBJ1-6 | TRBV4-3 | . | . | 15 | CASSQGGARNSPLHF | TGCGCCAGCAGCCAAGGCGGGGCCAGGAATTCACCCCTCCACTTT
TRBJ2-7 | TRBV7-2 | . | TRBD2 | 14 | CASSTSGMGHEQYF | TGTGCCAGCAGCACTAGCGGGATGGGACACGAGCAGTACTTC
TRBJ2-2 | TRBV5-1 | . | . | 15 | CASYKGNPLSGELFF | TGCGCCAGTTACAAGGGGAATCCTCTCTCCGGGGAGCTGTTTTTT
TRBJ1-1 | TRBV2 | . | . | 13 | CASSVNPNTEAFF | TGTGCCAGCAGTGTGAACCCAAACACTGAAGCTTTCTTT
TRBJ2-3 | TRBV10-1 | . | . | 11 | CASSEGDTQYF | TGCGCCAGCAGCGAAGGGGATACGCAGTATTTT
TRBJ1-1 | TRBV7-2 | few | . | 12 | CASNAKGAKAFF | TGTGCCAGCAACGCGAAGGGTGCTAAAGCTTTCTTT
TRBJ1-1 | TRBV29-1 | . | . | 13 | CSVEDLLNTEAFF | TGCAGCGTTGAGGATTTATTGAACACTGAAGCTTTCTTT
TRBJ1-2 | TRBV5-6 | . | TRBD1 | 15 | CASSLGPGGVGGYTF | TGTGCCAGCAGCTTGGGGCCAGGGGGAGTGGGTGGCTACACCTTC
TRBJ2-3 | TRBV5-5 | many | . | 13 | CASSLLSDWTQYF | TGTGCCAGCAGCTTGTTGAGCGACTGGACGCAGTATTTT
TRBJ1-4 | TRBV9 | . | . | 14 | CASSVDSTNEKLFF | TGTGCCAGCAGCGTAGACTCAACTAATGAAAAACTGTTTTTT
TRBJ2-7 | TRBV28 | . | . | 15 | CASKPPTGDTGEQYF | TGTGCCAGCAAGCCCCCGACAGGCGATACGGGTGAGCAGTACTTC
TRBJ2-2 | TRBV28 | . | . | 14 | CASRLFSNTGELFF | TGTGCCAGCAGGCTTTTTTCGAACACCGGGGAGCTGTTTTTT
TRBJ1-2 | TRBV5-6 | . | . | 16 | CASSSPTGDGGYGYTF | TGTGCCAGCAGCTCCCCGACGGGGGATGGAGGCTATGGCTACACCTTC
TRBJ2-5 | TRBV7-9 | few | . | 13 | CASSLVAGQTQYF | TGTGCCAGCAGCTTAGTCGCAGGGCAAACCCAGTACTTC
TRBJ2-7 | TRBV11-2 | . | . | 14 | CASSIPGHPYEQYF | TGTGCCAGCAGTATACCGGGACACCCATACGAGCAGTACTTC
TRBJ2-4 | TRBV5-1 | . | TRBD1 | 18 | CASSEVPGQGATKNIQYF | TGCGCCAGCAGCGAAGTACCGGGACAGGGGGCCACCAAAAACATTCAGTACTTC
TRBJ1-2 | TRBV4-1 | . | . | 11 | CASSQGRSGYF | TGCGCCAGCAGCCAAGGCAGGTCTGGGTACTTC
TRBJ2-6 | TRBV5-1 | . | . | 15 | CASSTQGPGANVLTF | TGCGCCAGCAGCACTCAGGGGCCTGGGGCCAACGTCCTGACTTTC
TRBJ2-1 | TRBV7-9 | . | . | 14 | CASSANSGFNEQFF | TGTGCCAGCAGCGCAAACTCAGGGTTCAATGAGCAGTTCTTC
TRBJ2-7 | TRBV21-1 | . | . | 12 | CASSNLLRDRAF | TGTGCCAGCAGCAACCTGCTAAGGGACAGAGCCTTC
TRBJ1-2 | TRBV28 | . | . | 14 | CASTNRENNYGYTF | TGTGCCAGCACCAACAGGGAAAACAACTATGGCTACACCTTC
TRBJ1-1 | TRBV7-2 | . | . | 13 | CASSPPRMGEAFF | TGTGCCAGCAGCCCCCCGAGAATGGGTGAAGCTTTCTTT
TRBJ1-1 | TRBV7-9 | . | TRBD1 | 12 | CASSIGQAEAFF | TGTGCCAGCAGCATTGGACAGGCTGAAGCTTTCTTT
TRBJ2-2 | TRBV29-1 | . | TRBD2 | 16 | CSVSVLAGVGTGELFF | TGCAGCGTTTCAGTACTAGCGGGAGTAGGGACCGGGGAGCTGTTTTTT
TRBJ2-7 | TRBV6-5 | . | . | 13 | CASSYATAYEQYF | TGTGCCAGCAGTTACGCCACAGCCTACGAGCAGTACTTC
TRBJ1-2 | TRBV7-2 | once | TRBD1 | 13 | CASSFLAGGGYTF | TGTGCCAGCAGCTTCTTGGCAGGGGGTGGCTACACCTTC
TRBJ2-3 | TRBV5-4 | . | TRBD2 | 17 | CASSSGLAGSITDTQYF | TGTGCCAGCAGCTCGGGTCTAGCGGGATCTATCACAGATACGCAGTATTTT
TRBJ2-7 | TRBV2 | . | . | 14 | CASTISLDTLEQYF | TGTGCCAGCACTATTAGTTTGGACACCCTTGAGCAGTACTTC
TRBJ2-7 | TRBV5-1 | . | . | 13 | CASNPDGGYEQYF | TGCGCCAGCAACCCGGACGGCGGCTACGAGCAGTACTTC
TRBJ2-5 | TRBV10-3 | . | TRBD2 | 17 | CAISASAASGDQETQYF | TGTGCCATCAGTGCAAGTGCGGCTAGCGGGGACCAAGAGACCCAGTACTTC
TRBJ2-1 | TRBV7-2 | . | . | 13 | CASSAISYNEQFF | TGTGCCAGCAGCGCAATAAGCTACAATGAGCAGTTCTTC
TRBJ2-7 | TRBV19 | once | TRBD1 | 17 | CASSPGQGSPLGYEQYF | TGTGCCAGTAGTCCTGGACAGGGCTCCCCCCTGGGCTACGAGCAGTACTTC
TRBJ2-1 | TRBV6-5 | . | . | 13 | CASSSTGSHEQFF | TGTGCCAGCAGTTCAACAGGGTCCCATGAGCAGTTCTTC
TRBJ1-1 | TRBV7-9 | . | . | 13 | CASSRGHPSEAFF | TGTGCCAGCAGCCGTGGACACCCGTCTGAAGCTTTCTTT
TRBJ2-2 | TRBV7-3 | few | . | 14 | CASSLMVQSGELFF | TGTGCCAGCAGCTTAATGGTCCAGTCCGGGGAGCTGTTTTTT